The 26 T cell receptor beta chains presented below share a single source sample, sequenced in a study of cytomegalovirus exposure and HLA in healthy donors. Assay: immunoSEQ multiplex PCR; the TCRdb copy retains only in-frame clones and omits some. Of roughly 52,000 clones listed, roughly 90% are singletons. The sequenced material came from PBMCs. All receptors derive from a man aged 18 to 29 in good health and CMV-seronegative.

By share, this clone ranks as medium-sized. For the CDR3, the DNA is TGTGCCAGCAGTTTTGGGCAGGGGTTCTATGGCTACACCTTC. As protein: CASSFGQGFYGYTF. The chain employs TRBV28 and TRBJ1-2; D might be TRBD1 (6 bases). The CDR3 consists of 14 residues. V lost 3 bases, J lost 4 bases, and 12 bases lay in between. CDR1 MDHEN and CDR2 SYDVKM come from the germline V gene.

The chain employs TRBV5-5 and TRBJ1-5; 7 bases are a match to TRBD1. Trimming took 4 bases from V and 5 from J; bases not matched to a gene: 6. This CDR3 comprises 14 residues. Per the germline V gene, CDR1 is SGHKS and CDR2 is YYEKEE (reference sequence). The CDR3, as DNA: TGTGCCAGCAGCGGACAGGTAGGGCATCAGCCCCAGCATTTT. Its protein product is CASSGQVGHQPQHF.

There are a few counts of this clone. This rearrangement joins TRBV5-5 to TRBJ1-4, with D possibly matching TRBD1 (6 bases). The length of the CDR3 is 17 residues. Germline V gives CDR1 SGHKS, CDR2 YYEKEE (reference sequence). Between the trimmed V and J ends, which lost 2 bases and 4 bases, there was a span of 18 bases. The CDR3 loop is CASSFSPGQGFNEKLFF. The CDR3 DNA follows: TGTGCCAGCAGCTTTTCACCCGGCCAGGGGTTTAATGAAAAACTGTTTTTT.

The genes are TRBV6-1 and TRBJ2-3; D is ambiguous. The CDR3 extends over 15 amino acids. V shed 1 base and J shed 6 bases, with 14 bases lying between them. CDR1 is MNHNS, CDR2 SASEGT, per germline. CDR3 DNA sequence: TGTGCCAGCAGTGAAGGTTCTAGTGTAGTGGATACGCAGTATTTT. Translated, it gives CASSEGSSVVDTQYF.

The chain recombines TRBV5-1 with TRBJ1-1, with 9 bases aligning to TRBD1. Unmatched junction bases numbered 1, after V lost 0 bases and J lost 4 bases. The CDR3 has 14 residues. CDR1 is SGHRS and CDR2 is YFSETQ in the germline V gene. The CDR3 DNA follows: TGCGCCAGCAGCTTGGTGGACAGGGGCACTGAAGCTTTCTTT. Protein product: CASSLVDRGTEAFF.

This chain links TRBV19 with TRBJ2-1, with a possible D match to TRBD1 (5 bases). The CDR3 sequence is 13 residues long. Trimming removed 7 bases from V and 6 bases from J, with 13 bases in between. The germline CDR1 and CDR2 sequences are LNHDA and SQIVND (reference sequence). The CDR3 region is CASTPSTGNEQFF. The CDR3 bases are TGTGCCAGTACACCAAGCACAGGCAATGAGCAGTTCTTC.

This chain uses TRBV15 with TRBJ2-7; 10 bases are shared with TRBD2. This CDR3 contains 14 residues. The germline V gene encodes CDR1 LNHNV and CDR2 YYDKDF (reference sequence). J lost 2 bases, V lost 5 bases, and 3 bases had no gene match. CDR3 amino acids: CATSHSGRPYEQYF. The CDR3 bases are TGTGCCACCAGCCATAGCGGGAGGCCCTACGAGCAGTACTTC. Looking up the rest from reference TRBV15 and TRBJ2-7 gives the full variable domain: DAMVIQNPRYQVTQFGKPVTLSCSQTLNHNVMYWYQQKSSQAPKLLFHYYDKDFNNEADTPDNFQSRRPNTSFCFLDIRSPGLGDTAMYLCATSHSGRPYEQYFGPGTRLTVT.

The V gene is TRBV7-9, the J gene TRBJ2-4; 12 bases are a match to TRBD1. Germline-derived CDR1 and CDR2 are SEHNR and FQNEAQ (reference sequence). The V segment lost 3 bases and the J segment 0 bases; nucleotides outside the gene matches: 9. CDR3 length: 19 amino acids. CDR3 amino acids: CASSFPGTGGTGAKNIQYF. The CDR3, as DNA: TGTGCCAGCAGCTTTCCGGGGACAGGGGGCACAGGAGCCAAAAACATTCAGTACTTC.

This rearrangement joins TRBV6-1 to TRBJ2-7, with 8 bases fitting TRBD1. This CDR3 is built from 14 residues. Germline V gives CDR1 MNHNS, CDR2 SASEGT. V was clipped by 6 bases and J by 2 bases; unmatched bases: 6. CDR3 sequence reads: CASRPGQGTYEQYF. DNA for the CDR3: TGTGCCAGCAGGCCCGGACAGGGCACCTACGAGCAGTACTTC.

Remarks on this clone: Relative to the germline gene, one junction end is altered; a read error may explain this. The gene calls are TRBV6-5 and TRBJ2-7, with no clear D. Germline loops: CDR1 MNHEY, CDR2 SVGAGI. The CDR3 consists of 13 residues. This CDR3 reads CASGWSSSNEQYF. CDR3 bases: TGTGCCAGCGGGTGGAGCTCCTCCAACGAGCAGTACTTC.

The rearrangement joins TRBV28 to TRBJ1-2; D gene unclear. The CDR3 length is 14 residues. The germline V gene has CDR1 MDHEN and CDR2 SYDVKM. V was pared by 5 bases and J by 0 bases, with 10 bases between. CDR3 bases: TGTGCCAGCAGTCCCGGCGGAACTAACTATGGCTACACCTTC. Its protein is CASSPGGTNYGYTF.

This chain uses TRBV5-1 with TRBJ2-5; D is uncertain. V was clipped by 0 bases and J by 3 bases, with 15 bases between them. CDR1 is SGHRS and CDR2 is YFSETQ in the germline V gene. CDR3 length: 16 amino acids. Here the CDR3 reads CASSLAVSTVKETQYF. CDR3 nucleotide sequence: TGCGCCAGCAGCTTGGCCGTATCCACAGTAAAAGAGACCCAGTACTTC. Looking up the rest from reference TRBV5-1 and TRBJ2-5 gives the full variable domain: KAGVTQTPRYLIKTRGQQVTLSCSPISGHRSVSWYQQTPGQGLQFLFEYFSETQRNKGNFPGRFSGRQFSNSRSEMNVSTLELGDSALYLCASSLAVSTVKETQYFGPGTRLLVL.

The chain is built from TRBV10-1 and TRBJ2-5; 10 nucleotides agree with TRBD2. The CDR3 runs 14 residues. The V segment lost 3 bases and the J segment 4 bases; nucleotides outside the gene matches: 2. Germline V gene sequence: CDR1 WNHNN, CDR2 SYGVQD (reference sequence). In nucleotides, the CDR3 is TGCGCCAGCAGTGATTCTAGCGGGAGAGAGACCCAGTACTTC. Protein sequence: CASSDSSGRETQYF.

This chain connects TRBV6-5 to TRBJ2-5, with D perhaps matching TRBD2 (6 bases). The CDR3 is 16 residues long. V gave up 2 bases and J gave up 6 bases, with 19 bases separating them. From germline, CDR1 is MNHEY and CDR2 SVGAGI. The CDR3 DNA reads TGTGCCAGCAGTTACGGAGGGACGGGGGAAAGAAAGACCCAGTACTTC. Protein sequence: CASSYGGTGERKTQYF.

The chain joins TRBV28 to TRBJ2-1; TRBD1 aligns across 8 bases. The CDR3 is made up of 14 amino acids. The junction had 7 bases not matched to a gene; V was cut back by 7 bases and J by 5 bases. CDR1 and CDR2 (germline): MDHEN, SYDVKM. The CDR3 bases are TGTGCCAGCACCCCAGGGGGCGCCCACAATGAGCAGTTCTTC. It translates to CASTPGGAHNEQFF.

The chain combines TRBV5-5 with TRBJ1-1, with unresolved D. The CDR3 contains 14 residues. The V and J ends lost 2 bases and 1 base respectively, with 9 bases between them. Germline V gene sequence: CDR1 SGHKS, CDR2 YYEKEE (reference sequence). Written as DNA, the CDR3 is TGTGCCAGCAGCTTACGACTGACGAACACTGAAGCTTTCTTT. Translated: CASSLRLTNTEAFF.

Only one count was recorded for this clone. The CDR3 DNA reads TGTGCCAGCAGCTCGAGGCAGGAGAGACAGGGTGAAGCTTTCTTT. Translation gives CASSSRQERQGEAFF. The chain couples TRBV5-4 to TRBJ1-1; 7 bases line up with TRBD1. Germline V gene sequence: CDR1 SGHNT, CDR2 YYREEE (reference sequence). The junction had 12 bases not matched to a gene; V was cut back by 3 bases and J by 7 bases. The CDR3 contains 15 residues.

The rearrangement uses TRBV9 and TRBJ2-7; 10 bases are a match to TRBD1. The length of the CDR3 is 14 residues. The junction had 10 bases not matched to a gene; V was cut back by 7 bases and J by 6 bases. The germline V gene has CDR1 SGDLS and CDR2 YYNGEE. The CDR3 loop is CASGDGTGAGEQYF. The CDR3 DNA reads TGTGCCAGCGGGGACGGGACAGGGGCCGGCGAGCAGTACTTC.

The rearrangement joins TRBV10-1 to TRBJ1-5; possibly TRBD1 for D (6 bases). Between the trimmed V and J ends, which lost 2 bases and 1 base, there was a span of 6 bases. This CDR3 region has 14 residues. The germline V gene has CDR1 WNHNN and CDR2 SYGVQD (reference sequence). CDR3 nucleotides: TGCGCCAGCAGTGAGACAGGGAGCAATCAGCCCCAGCATTTT. Protein: CASSETGSNQPQHF.

This rearrangement joins TRBV2 to TRBJ2-7; a weak D match, TRBD2 (6 bases). Trimming took off 8 bases at V and 5 bases at J, with 13 bases between the two ends. The CDR3 length is 12 residues. Germline CDR1 is SNHLY and CDR2 is FYNNEI. The CDR3 region is CASSTSSHEQYF. As DNA, the CDR3 is TGTGCCAGCTCGACTAGTTCCCACGAGCAGTACTTC.

The V call is TRBV5-1, the J call TRBJ1-2; tentatively, D is TRBD1 (6 bases). Trimming cost V 0 bases and J 11 bases, with 17 bases left between them. This CDR3 has 14 amino acids. The V gene's germline CDR1 is SGHRS and CDR2 YFSETQ. CDR3 in DNA: TGCGCCAGCAGCTTGGTTGGAGCAGGGGAGTGGTACACCTTC. Its translation is CASSLVGAGEWYTF.

The gene calls are TRBV19 and TRBJ2-1; D might be TRBD2 (6 bases). The CDR3 has 16 residues. V was shortened by 3 bases and J by 3 bases, with 15 bases between the two germline ends. Germline loops: CDR1 LNHDA, CDR2 SQIVND (reference sequence). In nucleotides, the CDR3 is TGTGCCAGTAGTATGGGCGTCGGGAGTATCTACAATGAGCAGTTCTTC. This codes for CASSMGVGSIYNEQFF.

The rearrangement joins TRBV9 to TRBJ2-5; the match to TRBD2 covers 9 bases. Per germline, CDR1 SGDLS and CDR2 YYNGEE. This CDR3 region has 15 residues. J was trimmed by 4 bases and V by 0 bases; bases with no gene match: 4. For the CDR3, the DNA is TGTGCCAGCAGCGTAGATAGCGGGAGCGTAGAGACCCAGTACTTC. This sequence encodes CASSVDSGSVETQYF.

This clone was counted a single time. The CDR3 loop reads CASRFAIAFF. The CDR3 coding sequence is TGTGCCAGCAGATTCGCGATAGCTTTCTTT. The rearrangement joins TRBV27 to TRBJ1-1, with D unclear. CDR1 and CDR2 (germline): MNHEY, SMNVEV (reference sequence). This CDR3 spans 10 amino acids. V lost 6 bases and J lost 10, with 9 bases in between.

This chain connects TRBV2 to TRBJ2-2; D is possibly TRBD2 (5 bases). V was trimmed by 4 bases and J by 5 bases, leaving 8 bases between them. CDR1 is SNHLY and CDR2 is FYNNEI in the germline V gene. The CDR3 runs 13 residues. The CDR3 region is CASSARETGELFF. The CDR3 DNA reads as TGTGCCAGCAGTGCTAGGGAGACCGGGGAGCTGTTTTTT.

A single count supports this clone. The chain has TRBV2 and TRBJ2-1, with 11 nucleotides matching TRBD2. The junction had 8 bases not matched to a gene; V was cut back by 6 bases and J by 7 bases. CDR1 SNHLY and CDR2 FYNNEI come from the germline V gene. The CDR3 length is 15 residues. DNA of the CDR3: TGTGCCAGCAGCCCCACTAGCGGGAGTTCAAATGAGCAGTTCTTC. Its translation is CASSPTSGSSNEQFF.